This T cell receptor beta chain was found in a study of CD8 T cells in ankylosing spondylitis. Overall study findings and caveats: A motif of roughly 8 highly homologous TCR beta variants was seen as apparently characteristic of ankylosing spondylitis blood. Clones linked to disease were reported to show significant enrichment in matched ankylosing spondylitis synovial fluid. Some of these motif variants have turned up before, in reports on reactive arthritis synovial fluid and blood. Clones linked to disease, bearing a CD8+ phenotype, were relatively rare in peripheral blood.

This clonotype was observed at least ten times. Its specificity is unknown. As the method for making TCR beta libraries, quantitative 5'-RACE with molecular barcodes was used. TCRdb recomputed calls from the 5' RACE reads with MiXCR, one row per CDR3 protein. The table shows around 890,000 distinct CDR3 sequences, with 10% to 15% occurring only once. Looked up from germline, CDR1 is DFQATT and CDR2 is SNEGSKA (reference sequence). J gave up 7 bases and V 4 bases, and 12 bases lay outside the gene matches. CDR3 length equals 15 residues. This sequence joins TRBV20-1 and TRBJ2-2, with 7 bases fitting TRBD1. Sequencing was done on a sample of blood, either unsorted or a sorted T cell fraction (not recorded which). This clonotype originated in a male donor with ankylosing spondylitis. The CDR3 sequence is CSAIQGDRGVGELFF. The CDR3 DNA reads as TGCAGTGCTATTCAGGGGGACCGGGGAGTCGGGGAGCTGTTTTTT.